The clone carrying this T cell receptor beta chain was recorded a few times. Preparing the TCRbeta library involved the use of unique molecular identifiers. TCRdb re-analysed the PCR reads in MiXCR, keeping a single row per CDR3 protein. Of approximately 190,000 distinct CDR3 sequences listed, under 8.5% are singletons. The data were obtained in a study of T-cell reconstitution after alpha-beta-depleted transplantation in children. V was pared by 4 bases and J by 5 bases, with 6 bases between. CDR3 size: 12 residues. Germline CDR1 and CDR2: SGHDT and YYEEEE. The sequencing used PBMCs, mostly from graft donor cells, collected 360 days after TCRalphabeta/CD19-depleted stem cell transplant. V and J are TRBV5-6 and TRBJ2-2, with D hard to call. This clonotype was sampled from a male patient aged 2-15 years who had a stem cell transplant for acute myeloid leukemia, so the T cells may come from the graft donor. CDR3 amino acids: CASSGDTGELFF. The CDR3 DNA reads TGTGCCAGCAGCGGAGATACCGGGGAGCTGTTTTTT.